These 26 T cell receptor beta chains originate from one sample sequenced in a study of T-cell memory formation after mild COVID-19. Each CDR3 protein is one row after TCRdb ran MiXCR on the 5' RACE reads. Of 200,000 to 250,000 distinct CDR3 sequences listed, roughly a tenth are singletons. The sequenced sample consisted of PBMCs or a T cell subset sorted from them (not recorded which). The source of these receptors is a man aged 18 to 30 who had mild COVID-19 (a few samples of this study predate the infection). Cell type and time point are not known.

The rearrangement uses TRBV7-9 and TRBJ2-2; 11 nucleotides line up with TRBD1. The J segment lost 5 bases and the V segment lost 11 bases, leaving 7 bases of the junction unmatched. Per the germline V gene, CDR1 is SEHNR and CDR2 is FQNEAQ (reference sequence). This CDR3 is built from 14 residues. The CDR3 region has the DNA TGTGCCGGACAGGGGGCTGCGGGAACCGGGGAGCTGTTTTTT. Translated: CAGQGAAGTGELFF.

This clonotype was seen at least ten times. V is TRBV5-1 and J is TRBJ1-1; no reliable D call. The length of the CDR3 is 14 residues. The V end lost 0 bases, the J end lost 2 bases, and 8 bases lay between the germline ends. Looked up from germline, CDR1 is SGHRS and CDR2 is YFSETQ. The CDR3 reads CASSLGPLNTEAFF. CDR3 sequence (DNA): TGCGCCAGCAGCTTGGGACCTCTCAACACTGAAGCTTTCTTT.

This clonotype was detected only a few times. The rearrangement links TRBV20-1 to TRBJ2-7; D gene unclear. CDR1 is DFQATT, CDR2 SNEGSKA, per germline (reference sequence). Trimming took off 3 bases at V and 4 bases at J, with 16 bases between the two ends. CDR3 length: 14 amino acids. The CDR3 DNA sequence: TGCAGTGCTAGTGACCGAGGTTGGGCTTACGAGCAGTACTTC. Protein product: CSASDRGWAYEQYF.

This clonotype was detected only a few times. The chain couples TRBV28 to TRBJ2-5, with 7 bases aligning to TRBD1. This CDR3 contains 12 residues. The germline V gene encodes CDR1 MDHEN and CDR2 SYDVKM. V trimming: 10 bases; J trimming: 4 bases; junction bases outside the gene matches: 6. CDR3 loop: CAIRGLLETQYF. The CDR3 DNA sequence: TGTGCCATAAGGGGGCTCCTAGAGACCCAGTACTTC.

This clonotype was recorded many times. The chain carries TRBV7-2 and TRBJ2-7, with D unresolved. In germline, CDR1 is SGHTA, CDR2 FQGNSA. Deletions cut 0 bases from V and 7 bases from J, with 13 bases between. The CDR3 contains 14 residues. The CDR3 DNA reads as TGTGCCAGCAGCTTAGCCACCGGCCTTCGGGAGCAGTACTTC. As protein: CASSLATGLREQYF.

This clonotype was found a few times. The V and J genes are TRBV19 and TRBJ1-2, with D hard to call. V lost 7 bases and J 3 bases, leaving 9 bases between the germline ends. CDR1 LNHDA and CDR2 SQIVND come from the germline V gene (reference sequence). The CDR3 length is 12 residues. The CDR3 spells CASTENYYGYTF. CDR3 DNA: TGTGCCAGTACAGAGAACTACTATGGCTACACCTTC.

The chain is built from TRBV7-2 and TRBJ1-4, with D possibly TRBD1 on 6 matching bases. The CDR3 loop spans 16 amino acids. V was clipped by 4 bases and J by 8 bases, with 20 bases between them. CDR1 is SGHTA and CDR2 is FQGNSA in the germline V gene. CDR3 DNA: TGTGCCAGCAGCTCCCCTTTGGGGGGGGCCCGCGAAAAACTGTTTTTT. Translating it yields CASSSPLGGAREKLFF.

The chain employs TRBV30 and TRBJ2-3; the match to TRBD1 covers 8 bases. This CDR3 region has 13 residues. Trimming removed 5 bases from V and 1 base from J; junction bases left unmatched: 2. From germline, CDR1 is GTSNPN and CDR2 SVGIG (reference sequence). As DNA, the CDR3 is TGTGCCTGGGAGACAGGGGGCACAGATACGCAGTATTTT. As protein: CAWETGGTDTQYF. Filled out from reference TRBV30 and TRBJ2-3, the complete variable domain reads SQTIHQWPATLVQPVGSPLSLECTVEGTSNPNLYWYRQAAGRGLQLLFYSVGIGQISSEVPQNLSASRPQDRQFILSSKKLLLSDSGFYLCAWETGGTDTQYFGPGTRLTVL.

V and J are TRBV14 and TRBJ2-3; 8 bases are a match to TRBD1. The CDR3 loop spans 15 amino acids. Germline values: CDR1 SGHDN, CDR2 FVKESK. The J segment lost 5 bases and the V segment lost 3 bases, leaving 7 bases of the junction unmatched. CDR3 nucleotides: TGTGCCAGCAGCCATCGCGGCAGGGGGCGAGATACGCAGTATTTT. Translated, it gives CASSHRGRGRDTQYF.

This clonotype was observed at least ten times. The chain combines TRBV28 with TRBJ1-2; maybe TRBD1 (6 bases). Germline V gene lookup returns CDR1 MDHEN and CDR2 SYDVKM. The germline V and J ends were trimmed by 7 bases and 10 bases, with 16 bases remaining between them. The CDR3 consists of 12 residues. The CDR3 reads CASTPSGGPYTF. The CDR3, as DNA: TGTGCCAGCACCCCGTCGGGGGGGCCCTACACCTTC.

The rearrangement joins TRBV5-1 to TRBJ1-2; D possibly corresponds to TRBD1 (5 bases). The germline gives CDR1 SGHRS, CDR2 YFSETQ. The CDR3 has 15 residues. Trimming left V 1 base short and J 4 bases short, with 14 bases between. The CDR3 sequence: CASSLRGVGLYGYTF. The CDR3 nucleotides read TGCGCCAGCAGCTTGAGAGGGGTCGGCCTCTATGGCTACACCTTC.

The genes are TRBV11-2 and TRBJ1-2; D gene ambiguous. CDR1 SGHAT and CDR2 FQNNGV come from the germline V gene. The CDR3 consists of 14 residues. The V end lost 0 bases, the J end lost 8 bases, and 13 bases lay between the germline ends. The CDR3 loop is CASSLDPAGRGYTF. The CDR3 DNA reads as TGTGCCAGCAGCTTAGATCCGGCAGGCCGAGGCTACACCTTC.

This clonotype was seen only a few times. The J gene is TRBJ2-5, the V gene TRBV13; D is tentatively TRBD1 or TRBD2 (5 bases each). The V end lost 2 bases, the J end lost 5 bases, and 12 bases lay between the germline ends. This CDR3 contains 14 residues. The germline V gene has CDR1 PRHDT and CDR2 FYEKMQ (reference sequence). The CDR3 nucleotides read TGTGCCAGCAGCTTAAGGGACCCCCTCGAGACCCAGTACTTC. This translates into CASSLRDPLETQYF.

This clonotype showed up just a few times. The chain couples TRBV7-9 to TRBJ2-7, with 10 bases lining up with TRBD1. CDR1 and CDR2 (germline): SEHNR, FQNEAQ (reference sequence). Trimming took 8 bases from V and 5 from J; bases not matched to a gene: 9. The CDR3 is made up of 14 amino acids. DNA of the CDR3: TGTGCCAGCGGCGGGGACAGGGGTCGCGACGAGCAGTACTTC. Translating gives CASGGDRGRDEQYF.

This clonotype has more than one count but fewer than ten. V gene TRBV5-1 combines with J gene TRBJ1-1; D is undetermined. Germline V gene sequence: CDR1 SGHRS, CDR2 YFSETQ. V lost 0 bases to trimming and J lost 4 bases, with 10 bases between them. The CDR3 contains 14 residues. For the CDR3, the DNA is TGCGCCAGCAGCTTGGCTTGGGTTAGCACTGAAGCTTTCTTT. It is translated as CASSLAWVSTEAFF.

This clonotype was seen only a few times. The gene calls are TRBV12-3 or TRBV12-4 and TRBJ1-6; D ambiguous. V was trimmed by 2 bases and J by 7 bases, leaving 12 bases between them. CDR3 length: 15 amino acids. The CDR3 spells CASSLFGVENSPLHF. The CDR3 DNA sequence: TGTGCCAGCAGTTTATTTGGGGTGGAAAATTCACCCCTCCACTTT.

This clonotype has more than one count but fewer than ten. This chain uses TRBV20-1 with TRBJ1-5, with D unclear. The CDR3 covers 14 residues. V lost 1 base and J lost 10, with 17 bases in between. From germline, CDR1 is DFQATT and CDR2 SNEGSKA (reference sequence). The CDR3 loop is CSARVEGTGSPQHF. In DNA, the CDR3 is TGCAGTGCTAGAGTGGAGGGCACGGGATCCCCCCAGCATTTT.

At least ten counts were recorded for this clonotype. The chain combines TRBV12-3 or TRBV12-4 with TRBJ1-1; TRBD1 matches at 8 bases. Trimming removed 6 bases from V and 4 bases from J; junction bases left unmatched: 4. The CDR3 runs to 13 residues. The DNA of the CDR3 is TGTGCCAGCAGATCTACAGGGGGCACTGAAGCTTTCTTT. Amino acid sequence: CASRSTGGTEAFF.

This clonotype was seen only a few times. This chain uses TRBV20-1 with TRBJ2-5, with D unclear. CDR1 is DFQATT, CDR2 SNEGSKA, per germline (reference sequence). The ends were cut back, 0 bases at V and 5 bases at J, with 10 bases in the middle. The length of the CDR3 is 13 residues. This chain's CDR3 is CSARDLGRETQYF. DNA for the CDR3: TGCAGTGCTAGAGATTTGGGCCGGGAGACCCAGTACTTC.

V and J are TRBV6-2 or TRBV6-3 and TRBJ2-1; D is unclear. There are 13 residues in the CDR3. Trimming pared 0 bases from V and 8 bases from J, leaving 8 bases between. Germline assignment: CDR1 MNHEY and CDR2 SVGEGT. DNA for the CDR3: TGTGCCAGCAGTTACTCGTGGGCTGATGAGCAGTTCTTC. It is translated as CASSYSWADEQFF.

This chain connects TRBV4-2 to TRBJ1-2, with 8 nucleotides matching TRBD1. Per germline, CDR1 LGHNA and CDR2 YNFKEQ. The CDR3 extends over 16 amino acids. J gave up 8 bases and V 4 bases, and 15 bases lay outside the gene matches. The chain's CDR3 is CASSPSQGADLLGYTF. The CDR3 nucleotides are TGTGCCAGCAGCCCCTCCCAGGGGGCCGACCTATTGGGCTACACCTTC.

The chain recombines TRBV4-2 with TRBJ2-3; 8 bases align to TRBD2. Germline CDR1 reads LGHNA; CDR2 reads YNFKEQ. This CDR3 contains 19 residues. The ends lost 1 base at V and 2 bases at J; junction bases unmatched: 14. The CDR3: CASSQAPGLVSHDTDTQYF. CDR3 nucleotides: TGTGCCAGCAGCCAAGCCCCGGGACTAGTCTCTCACGACACAGATACGCAGTATTTT.

The J gene is TRBJ1-5, the V gene TRBV29-1; D gene unclear. Germline V CDR1 and CDR2: SQVTM, ANQGSEA. V was shortened by 0 bases and J by 6 bases, with 3 bases between the two germline ends. The CDR3 spans 11 residues. CDR3: CSVEDAQPQHF. The CDR3 region has the DNA TGCAGCGTTGAAGATGCTCAGCCCCAGCATTTT. The variable domain in full, with the rest retrieved from reference TRBV29-1 and TRBJ1-5, is SAVISQKPSRDICQRGTSLTIQCQVDSQVTMMFWYRQQPGQSLTLIATANQGSEATYESGFVIDKFPISRPNLTFSTLTVSNMSPEDSSIYLCSVEDAQPQHFGDGTRLSIL.

This chain links TRBV10-3 with TRBJ1-2, with D uncertain. Deletions cut 5 bases from V and 4 bases from J, with 14 bases between. The V gene's germline CDR1 is ENHRY and CDR2 SYGVKD. The CDR3 spans 14 residues. For the CDR3, the DNA is TGTGCCATCAGTCTACGGGAGGTATCCTATGGCTACACCTTC. It translates to CAISLREVSYGYTF.

At least ten counts were recorded for this clonotype. CDR3 region: CASSPDLNTGELFF. In nucleotides, the CDR3 is TGTGCCAGCAGCCCAGACTTGAACACCGGGGAGCTGTTTTTT. The chain has TRBV7-2 and TRBJ2-2; no definite D call. The germline V gene has CDR1 SGHTA and CDR2 FQGNSA. This CDR3 contains 14 residues. V was pared by 5 bases and J by 1 base, with 8 bases between.

The CDR3 protein is CASSVGSSYNSPLHF. CDR3 coding DNA: TGTGCCAGCAGTGTGGGGAGCTCCTATAATTCACCCCTCCACTTT. The chain has TRBV25-1 and TRBJ1-6; D not resolved. Germline V CDR1 and CDR2: MGHDK, SYGVNS. This CDR3 is 15 amino acids long. The germline V and J ends were trimmed by 4 bases and 0 bases, with 7 bases remaining between them.